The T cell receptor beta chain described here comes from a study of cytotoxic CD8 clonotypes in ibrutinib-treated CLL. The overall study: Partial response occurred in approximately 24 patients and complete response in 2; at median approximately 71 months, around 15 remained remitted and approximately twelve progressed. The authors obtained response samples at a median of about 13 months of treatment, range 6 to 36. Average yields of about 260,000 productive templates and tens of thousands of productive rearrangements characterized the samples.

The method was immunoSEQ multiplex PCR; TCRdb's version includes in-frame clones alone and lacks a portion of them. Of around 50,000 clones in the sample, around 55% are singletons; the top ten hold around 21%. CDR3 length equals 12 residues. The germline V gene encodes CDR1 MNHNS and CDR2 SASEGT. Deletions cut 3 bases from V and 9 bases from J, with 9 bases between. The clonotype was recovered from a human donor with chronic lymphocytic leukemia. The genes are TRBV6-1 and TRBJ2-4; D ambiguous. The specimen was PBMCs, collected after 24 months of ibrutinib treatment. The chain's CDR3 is CASSDGFVIQYF. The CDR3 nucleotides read TGTGCCAGCAGTGATGGGTTTGTCATTCAGTACTTC.